This T cell receptor beta chain was observed in a study of blood T cells in healthy people across ages. This clonotype was seen only a few times. Trimming took off 8 bases at V and 5 bases at J, with 6 bases between the two ends. Germline-derived CDR1 and CDR2 are SGHVS and FNYEAQ. The CDR3 consists of 10 residues. It was with a sample-barcoded 5' primer and a J-beta primer mix that a second PCR of roughly 6 to 12 cycles was run. A single record per CDR3 protein comes from TCRdb applying MiXCR to the 5' RACE reads. The sample lists hundreds of thousands of distinct CDR3 sequences, roughly half occurring once.

This receptor was identified in a man between 60 and 75 years old in good health. Sequencing was performed on blood. The gene calls are TRBV7-6 and TRBJ2-5; no clear D. The CDR3 region has the DNA TGTGCCAGCGCCTTCGAGACCCAGTACTTC. Amino acids: CASAFETQYF.